Shown below are 3 T cell receptor beta chains from a single sample sequenced in a study of Ad26.COV2.S vaccination and SARS-CoV-2 variants. The treatment denotes: some 19 received Ad26.COV2.S at low or high dose, single or two shots; 5 received placebo; per-sample allocation not given. After the first vaccine or placebo injection, samples were drawn on day 63. The repertoire was sequenced with immunoSEQ multiplex PCR; TCRdb's copy has only in-frame clones and lacks some. This table holds about 350,000 clones, approximately 86% found once. Sequenced material: peripheral blood, taken in a trial of Ad26.COV2.S vaccine versus placebo. Source of these receptors: a person between 18 and 60 years old who received the Ad26.COV2.S COVID-19 vaccine or a placebo.

The V call is TRBV9, the J call TRBJ1-6, with D unclear. Germline V CDR1 and CDR2: SGDLS, YYNGEE. The V gene lost 3 bases and the J gene lost 10 bases, with 11 bases spanning the gap. The CDR3 sequence is 13 residues long. CDR3 in DNA: TGTGCCAGCAGCGGCGCCCAGCCATCACCCCTCCACTTT. Residues: CASSGAQPSPLHF.

The V call is TRBV5-1, the J call TRBJ2-5; D gene uncertain. Trimming left V 3 bases short and J 0 bases short, with 15 bases between. Germline CDR1 SGHRS, CDR2 YFSETQ. This CDR3 region has 16 residues. CDR3 amino acids: CASSWAQGLYQETQYF. Here the CDR3 DNA reads TGCGCCAGCAGCTGGGCACAAGGTCTGTACCAAGAGACCCAGTACTTC.

The V and J genes are TRBV4-2 and TRBJ1-6, with D tentatively TRBD1 (6 bases). Germline V CDR1 and CDR2: LGHNA, YNFKEQ. This CDR3 contains 18 residues. V lost 0 bases, J lost 9 bases, and 21 bases lay in between. DNA for the CDR3: TGTGCCAGCAGCCAAGAATCCGTTTCAGGGGTCCCAATTTCACCCCTCCACTTT. Protein: CASSQESVSGVPISPLHF.